Below, 12 T cell receptor beta chains from the same sample are listed, as sequenced in a study of regulatory T cells in long-lasting Graves disease. The time point denotes: newly diagnosed GD, antithyroid drugs for less than 3 months. Researchers made the TCR library from RNA that was extracted from PBMCs. Both iRepertoire HTBI primers and Arm-PCR of CDR3 regions were used to build the TCR beta libraries. TCRdb passed the multiplex PCR reads through MiXCR, listing each CDR3 protein once. The sample yields 350,000 to 400,000 distinct CDR3 sequences, less than 20% seen once. The sample in question was peripheral blood mononuclear cells (PBMCs), obtained at new diagnosis, from a patient treated with antithyroid drugs. The receptor source for this set is a female donor with Graves disease.

This chain uses TRBV12-3 or TRBV12-4 with TRBJ2-5; 13 bases line up with TRBD2. The V segment lost 4 bases and the J segment 1 base; nucleotides outside the gene matches: 0. The CDR3 is 15 amino acids. The CDR3 region has the DNA TGTGCCAGCAGTTGGACTAGCGGGAGCCAAGAGACCCAGTACTTC. It encodes CASSWTSGSQETQYF.

In regard to this clonotype: A much larger clone differs from this one at a single base, so this may be a read error. The chain recombines TRBV6-1 with TRBJ2-3; D tentatively reads TRBD1 or TRBD2 (6 bases each). This CDR3 region has 13 residues. CDR1 and CDR2 (germline): MNHNS, SASEGT. CDR3 DNA: TGTACCAGCCGAAGGGGGGCCACAGATACGCAGTATTTT. The encoded protein is CTSRRGATDTQYF.

The J gene is TRBJ1-1, the V gene TRBV6-1, with D unresolved. Trimming removed 6 bases from V and 3 bases from J, with 8 bases in between. CDR3 size: 12 residues. Germline V gives CDR1 MNHNS, CDR2 SASEGT. CDR3 nucleotide sequence: TGTGCCAGCAGATCCCTACACACTGAAGCTTTCTTT. Its protein is CASRSLHTEAFF.

This clonotype was found a few times. The rearrangement links TRBV24-1 to TRBJ2-1; D is ambiguous. This CDR3 comprises 14 residues. Deletions cut 5 bases from V and 0 bases from J, with 7 bases between. From germline, CDR1 is KGHDR and CDR2 SFDVKD. The CDR3 is CATSGKSSYNEQFF. The CDR3, as DNA: TGTGCCACCAGTGGTAAGAGCTCCTACAATGAGCAGTTCTTC.

This clonotype was seen just once. V is TRBV20-1 and J is TRBJ1-3; D gene unclear. Germline V gene sequence: CDR1 DFQATT, CDR2 SNEGSKA (reference sequence). Deletions cut 6 bases from V and 0 bases from J, with 24 bases between. CDR3 length equals 18 residues. In DNA form, the CDR3 reads TGCAGTGCACTCCCTGCCGAGTCGTTCGCTCTCTCTGGAAACACCATATATTTT. Its translation: CSALPAESFALSGNTIYF.

This clonotype has ten or more counts. The rearrangement links TRBV12-3 or TRBV12-4 to TRBJ1-5, with D perhaps TRBD1 (5 bases). Trimming cost V 7 bases and J 0 bases, with 10 bases left between them. The CDR3 is made up of 14 amino acids. The CDR3, as DNA: TGTGCCAGCACCCCAGGGTATAGCAATCAGCCCCAGCATTTT. This encodes CASTPGYSNQPQHF.

This clonotype has at least ten counts. The genes are TRBV11-3 and TRBJ2-1; 8 nucleotides line up with TRBD2. Per the germline V gene, CDR1 is SGHNT and CDR2 is YENEEA. V gave up 3 bases and J gave up 7 bases; unmatched junction bases: 8. The CDR3 covers 15 residues. The CDR3 nucleotides are TGTGCCAGCAGCTTTGGGGGGACTAGGGGTAATGAGCAGTTCTTC. Protein product: CASSFGGTRGNEQFF.

The chain's CDR3 is CASSLQARGGNYGYTF. CDR3 nucleotides: TGTGCCAGCAGCCTACAGGCCAGGGGTGGAAACTATGGCTACACCTTC. The chain uses TRBV6-1 and TRBJ1-2; weak D call: TRBD1 (6 bases). This CDR3 contains 16 residues. Germline V lookup: CDR1 MNHNS, CDR2 SASEGT. The V and J ends lost 6 bases and 2 bases respectively, with 19 bases between them.

The V call is TRBV7-9, the J call TRBJ2-2; D perhaps matches TRBD1 (6 bases). CDR3 size: 16 residues. V was clipped by 3 bases and J by 1 base, with 12 bases between them. Germline values: CDR1 SEHNR, CDR2 FQNEAQ (reference sequence). CDR3 residues: CASSLSRTENTGELFF. The CDR3 DNA follows: TGTGCCAGCAGCTTGTCCCGGACAGAGAACACCGGGGAGCTGTTTTTT. Complete variable domain (other parts from reference TRBV7-9 and TRBJ2-2): DTGVSQNPRHKITKRGQNVTFRCDPISEHNRLYWYRQTLGQGPEFLTYFQNEAQLEKSRLLSDRFSAERPKGSFSTLEIQRTEQGDSAMYLCASSLSRTENTGELFFGEGSRLTVL.

This clonotype turned up a few times. The chain recombines TRBV5-1 with TRBJ1-4; D is undetermined. Between the trimmed V and J ends, which lost 1 base and 6 bases, there was a span of 7 bases. This CDR3 has 13 residues. Germline CDR1 SGHRS, CDR2 YFSETQ. This CDR3 reads CASSLRADEKLFF. In DNA, the CDR3 is TGCGCCAGCAGCTTGAGGGCTGATGAAAAACTGTTTTTT.

This clonotype was found many times. The gene calls are TRBV5-6 and TRBJ2-1; D unresolved. The CDR3 totals 13 residues. Trimming took 4 bases from V and 7 from J, leaving 12 bases between them. Germline V CDR1 and CDR2: SGHDT, YYEEEE. The CDR3 nucleotides read TGTGCCAGCAGCCCCGACCCCCATAATGAGCAGTTCTTC. It is translated as CASSPDPHNEQFF.

The table lists this clonotype with many counts. CDR3 DNA: TGTGCCAGCAGTTTTTGGGGTCCCGTGGGGAATCAGCCCCAGCATTTT. Encoded protein: CASSFWGPVGNQPQHF. The genes are TRBV12-3 or TRBV12-4 and TRBJ1-5; D call uncertain. CDR3 length equals 16 residues. V lost 3 bases and J 4 bases, leaving 16 bases between the germline ends.